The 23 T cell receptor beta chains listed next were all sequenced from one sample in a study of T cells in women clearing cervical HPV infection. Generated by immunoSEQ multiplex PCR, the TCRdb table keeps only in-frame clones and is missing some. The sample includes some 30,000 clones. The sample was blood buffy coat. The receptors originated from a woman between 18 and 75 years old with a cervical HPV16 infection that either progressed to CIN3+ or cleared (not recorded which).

The CDR3 loop is CSAQTKPDEAFF. The DNA read from the CDR3 is TGCAGTGCCCAAACTAAACCTGATGAA. The rearrangement joins TRBV20-1 to TRBJ1-1; D uncertain. With the read ending 3 residues before the CDR3 end, the germline J gene is used to fill in that end. The V gene's germline CDR1 is DFQATT and CDR2 SNEGSKA (reference sequence). The CDR3 covers 12 residues. V gave up 6 bases and J gave up 7 bases, with 15 bases separating them.

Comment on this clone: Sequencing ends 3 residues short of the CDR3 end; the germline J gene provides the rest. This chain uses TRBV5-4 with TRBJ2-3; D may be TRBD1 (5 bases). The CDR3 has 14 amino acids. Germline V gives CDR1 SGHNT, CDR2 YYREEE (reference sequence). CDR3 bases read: TGTGCCAGCAGCTTGGGACAGTTCCAAGAGACG. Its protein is CASSLGQFQET. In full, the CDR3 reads CASSLGQFQETQYF.

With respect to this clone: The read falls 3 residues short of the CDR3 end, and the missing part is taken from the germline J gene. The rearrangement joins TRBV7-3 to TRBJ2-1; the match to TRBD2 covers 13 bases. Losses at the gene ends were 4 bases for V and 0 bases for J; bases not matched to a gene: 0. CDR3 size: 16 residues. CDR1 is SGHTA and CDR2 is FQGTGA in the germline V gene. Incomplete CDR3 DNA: TGTGCCAGCAGCTGGACTAGCGGGAGCTCCTACAATGAG. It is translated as CASSWTSGSSYNE. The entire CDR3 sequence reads CASSWTSGSSYNEQFF.

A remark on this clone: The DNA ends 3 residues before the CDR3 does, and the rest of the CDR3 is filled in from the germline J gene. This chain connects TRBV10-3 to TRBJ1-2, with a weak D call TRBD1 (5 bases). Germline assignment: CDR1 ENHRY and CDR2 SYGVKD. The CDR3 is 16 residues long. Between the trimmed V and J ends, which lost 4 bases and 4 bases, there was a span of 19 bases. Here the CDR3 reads CAISGVAGEGPYGYTF. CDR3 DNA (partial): TGTGCCATCAGTGGGGTAGCGGGAGAGGGGCCCTATGGC.

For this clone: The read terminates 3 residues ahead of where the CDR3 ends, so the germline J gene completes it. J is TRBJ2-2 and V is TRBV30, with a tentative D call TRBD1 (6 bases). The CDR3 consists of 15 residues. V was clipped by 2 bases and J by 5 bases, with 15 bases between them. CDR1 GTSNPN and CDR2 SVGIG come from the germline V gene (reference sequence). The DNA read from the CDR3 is TGTGCCTGGAGTCGGGATCAGGGGCCGACCGGGGAG. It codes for CAWSRDQGPTGE. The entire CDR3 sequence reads CAWSRDQGPTGELFF.

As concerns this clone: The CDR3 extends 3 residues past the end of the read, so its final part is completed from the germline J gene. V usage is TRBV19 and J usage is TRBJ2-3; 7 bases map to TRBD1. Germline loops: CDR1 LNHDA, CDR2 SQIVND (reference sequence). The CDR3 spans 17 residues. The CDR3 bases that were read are TGTGCCAGTAGTACCCATGAGGGGGCTGGGTACAATCAGCCG. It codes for CASSTHEGAGYNQP. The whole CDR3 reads CASSTHEGAGYNQPQYF.

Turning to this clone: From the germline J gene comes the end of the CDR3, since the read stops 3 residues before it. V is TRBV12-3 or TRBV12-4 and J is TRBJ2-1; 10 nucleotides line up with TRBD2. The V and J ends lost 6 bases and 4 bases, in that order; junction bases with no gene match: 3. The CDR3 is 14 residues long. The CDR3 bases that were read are TGTGCCAGCAGCTTACTAGCGGGATACAATGAG. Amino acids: CASSLLAGYNE. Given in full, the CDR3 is CASSLLAGYNEQFF.

CDR3 region: CAWSVKQHNEQFF. The DNA read from the CDR3 is TGTGCCTGGAGTGTAAAACAGCACAATGAG. The rearrangement joins TRBV30 to TRBJ2-1; no reliable D call. Sequencing ends 3 residues short of the CDR3 end; the germline J gene provides the rest. Germline CDR1 is GTSNPN and CDR2 is SVGIG (reference sequence). V lost 0 bases and J lost 5, with 8 bases in between. The CDR3 totals 13 residues.

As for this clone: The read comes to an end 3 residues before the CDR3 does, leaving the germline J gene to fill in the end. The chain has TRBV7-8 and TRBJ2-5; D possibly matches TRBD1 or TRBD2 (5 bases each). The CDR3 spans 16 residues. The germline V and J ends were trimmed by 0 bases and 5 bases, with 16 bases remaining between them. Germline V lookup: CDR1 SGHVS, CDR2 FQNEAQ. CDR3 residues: CASSLARGFNAETQYF. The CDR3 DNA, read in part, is TGTGCCAGCAGCTTAGCGAGGGGATTTAATGCGGAGACC.

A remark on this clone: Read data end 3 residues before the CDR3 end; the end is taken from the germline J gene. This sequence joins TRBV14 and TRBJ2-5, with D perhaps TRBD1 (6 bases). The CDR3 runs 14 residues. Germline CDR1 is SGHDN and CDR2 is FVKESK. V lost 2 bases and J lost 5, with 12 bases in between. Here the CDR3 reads CASSQSLRGETQYF. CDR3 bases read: TGTGCCAGCAGCCAATCCCTTAGGGGGGAGACC.

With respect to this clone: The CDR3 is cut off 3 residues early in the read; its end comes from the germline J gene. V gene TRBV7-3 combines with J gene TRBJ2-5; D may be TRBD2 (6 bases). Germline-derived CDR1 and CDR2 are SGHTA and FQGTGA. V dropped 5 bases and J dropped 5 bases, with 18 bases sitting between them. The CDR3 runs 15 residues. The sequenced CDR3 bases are TGTGCCAGCAGCCCAGGCAGAACCGCGGGGGAGACC. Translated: CASSPGRTAGET. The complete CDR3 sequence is CASSPGRTAGETQYF.

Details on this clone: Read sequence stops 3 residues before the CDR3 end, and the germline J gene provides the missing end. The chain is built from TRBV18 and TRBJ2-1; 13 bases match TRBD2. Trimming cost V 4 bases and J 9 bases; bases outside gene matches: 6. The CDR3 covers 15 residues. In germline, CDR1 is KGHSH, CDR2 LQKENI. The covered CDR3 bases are TGTGCCAGCTCACTCGGACTAGCGGGAGAAATTGAG. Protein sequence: CASSLGLAGEIE. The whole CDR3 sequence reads CASSLGLAGEIEQFF.

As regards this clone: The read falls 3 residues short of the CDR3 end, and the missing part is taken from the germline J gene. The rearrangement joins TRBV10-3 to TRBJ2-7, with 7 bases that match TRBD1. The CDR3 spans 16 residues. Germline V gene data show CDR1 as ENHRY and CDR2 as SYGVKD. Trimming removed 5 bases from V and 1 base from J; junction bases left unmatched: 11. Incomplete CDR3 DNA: TGTGCCATCAGTCAGCGAGGGCAGGGGGAATCCTACGAG. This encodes CAISQRGQGESYE. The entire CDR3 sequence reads CAISQRGQGESYEQYF.

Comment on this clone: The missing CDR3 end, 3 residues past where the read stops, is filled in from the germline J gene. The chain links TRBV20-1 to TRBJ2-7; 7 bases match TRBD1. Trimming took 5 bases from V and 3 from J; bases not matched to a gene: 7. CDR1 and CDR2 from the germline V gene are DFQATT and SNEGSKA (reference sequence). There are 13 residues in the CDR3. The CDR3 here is CSAGRGGLYEQYF. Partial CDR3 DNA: TGCAGTGCTGGTCGAGGGGGCCTCTACGAG.

CDR3 in amino acids: CASTTLSKDEQFF. CDR3 DNA (partial): TGTGCCAGTACCACCCTCAGTAAGGATGAG. V and J are TRBV19 and TRBJ2-1, with D uncertain. The CDR3 is cut off 3 residues early in the read; its end comes from the germline J gene. The ends were cut back, 7 bases at V and 8 bases at J, with 15 bases in the middle. The CDR3 is 13 amino acids. Germline loops: CDR1 LNHDA, CDR2 SQIVND (reference sequence).

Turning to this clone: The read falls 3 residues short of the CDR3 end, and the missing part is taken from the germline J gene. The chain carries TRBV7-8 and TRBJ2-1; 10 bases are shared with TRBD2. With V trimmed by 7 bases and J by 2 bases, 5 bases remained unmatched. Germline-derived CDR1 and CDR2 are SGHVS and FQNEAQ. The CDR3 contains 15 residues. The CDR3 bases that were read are TGTGCCAGCAACCCAGCGGGAGGGACCTACAATGAG. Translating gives CASNPAGGTYNE. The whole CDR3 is CASNPAGGTYNEQFF.

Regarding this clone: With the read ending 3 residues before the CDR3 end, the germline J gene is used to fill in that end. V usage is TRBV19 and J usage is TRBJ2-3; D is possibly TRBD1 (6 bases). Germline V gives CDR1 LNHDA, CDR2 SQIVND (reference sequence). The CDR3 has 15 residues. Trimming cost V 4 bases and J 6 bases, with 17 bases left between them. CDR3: CASSTGQIHGDTQYF. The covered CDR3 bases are TGTGCCAGTAGTACCGGACAGATCCACGGGGATACG.

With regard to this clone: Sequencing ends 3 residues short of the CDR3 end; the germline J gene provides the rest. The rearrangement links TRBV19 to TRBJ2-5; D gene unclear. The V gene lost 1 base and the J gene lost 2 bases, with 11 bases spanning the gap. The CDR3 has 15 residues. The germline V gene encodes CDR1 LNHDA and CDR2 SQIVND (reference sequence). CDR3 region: CASSIGGQPQETQYF. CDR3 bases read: TGTGCCAGTAGTATAGGTGGGCAGCCTCAAGAGACC.

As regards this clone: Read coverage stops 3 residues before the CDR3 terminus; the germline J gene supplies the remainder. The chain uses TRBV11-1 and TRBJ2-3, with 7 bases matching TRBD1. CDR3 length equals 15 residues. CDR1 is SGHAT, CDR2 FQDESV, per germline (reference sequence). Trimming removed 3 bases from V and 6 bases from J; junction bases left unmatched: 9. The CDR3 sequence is CASSFTGDRGDTQYF. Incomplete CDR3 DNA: TGTGCCAGCAGCTTTACAGGGGACAGAGGTGATACG.

Partial CDR3 DNA: TGTGCCAGCAGCACGGGACAGCAGGACTATGGC. Amino acid sequence: CASSTGQQDYG. The entire CDR3 protein is CASSTGQQDYGYTF. The chain employs TRBV7-2 and TRBJ1-2; 7 positions match TRBD1. The read ends 3 residues before the CDR3 terminus; that terminus is restored from the germline J gene. Germline V gene sequence: CDR1 SGHTA, CDR2 FQGNSA. V gave up 5 bases and J gave up 3 bases; unmatched junction bases: 6. There are 14 residues in the CDR3.

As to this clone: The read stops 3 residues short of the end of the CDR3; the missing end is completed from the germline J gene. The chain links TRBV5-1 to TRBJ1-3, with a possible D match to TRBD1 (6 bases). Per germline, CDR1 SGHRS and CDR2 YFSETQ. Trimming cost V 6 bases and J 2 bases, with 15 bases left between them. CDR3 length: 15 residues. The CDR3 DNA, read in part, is TGCGCCAGCACTCTACAGGGAACCCCTGGAAACACC. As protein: CASTLQGTPGNT. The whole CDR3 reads CASTLQGTPGNTIYF.

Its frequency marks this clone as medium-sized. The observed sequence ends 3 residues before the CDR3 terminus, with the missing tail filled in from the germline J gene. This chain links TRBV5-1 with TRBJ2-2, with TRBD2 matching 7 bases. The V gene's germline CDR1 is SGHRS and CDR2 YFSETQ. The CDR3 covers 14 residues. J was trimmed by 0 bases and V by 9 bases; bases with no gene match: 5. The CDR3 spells CATKAGSNTGELFF. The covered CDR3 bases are TGCGCCACCAAAGCGGGGTCGAACACCGGGGAG.

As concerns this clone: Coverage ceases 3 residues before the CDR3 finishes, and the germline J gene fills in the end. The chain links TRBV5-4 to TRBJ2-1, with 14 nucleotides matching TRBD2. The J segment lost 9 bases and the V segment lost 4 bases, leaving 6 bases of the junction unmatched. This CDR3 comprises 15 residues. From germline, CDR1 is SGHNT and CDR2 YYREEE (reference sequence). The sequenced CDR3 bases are TGTGCCAGCAGCGGGGGACTAGCGGGAGTAAGTGAG. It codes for CASSGGLAGVSE. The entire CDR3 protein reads CASSGGLAGVSEQFF.